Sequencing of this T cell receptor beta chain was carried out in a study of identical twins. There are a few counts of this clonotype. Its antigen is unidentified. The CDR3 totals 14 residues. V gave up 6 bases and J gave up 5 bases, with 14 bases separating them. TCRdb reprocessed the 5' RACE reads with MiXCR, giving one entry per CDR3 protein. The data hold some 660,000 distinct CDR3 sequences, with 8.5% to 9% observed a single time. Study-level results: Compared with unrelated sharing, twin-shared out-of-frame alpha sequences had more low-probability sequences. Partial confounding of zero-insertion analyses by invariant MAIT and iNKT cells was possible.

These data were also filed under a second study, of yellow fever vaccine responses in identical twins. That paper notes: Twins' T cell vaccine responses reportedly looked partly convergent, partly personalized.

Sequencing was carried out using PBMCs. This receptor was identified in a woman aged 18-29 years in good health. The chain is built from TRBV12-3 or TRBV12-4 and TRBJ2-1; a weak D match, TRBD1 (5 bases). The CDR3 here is CASSITRQNNEQFF. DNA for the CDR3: TGTGCCAGCAGCATCACAAGACAGAACAATGAGCAGTTCTTC.